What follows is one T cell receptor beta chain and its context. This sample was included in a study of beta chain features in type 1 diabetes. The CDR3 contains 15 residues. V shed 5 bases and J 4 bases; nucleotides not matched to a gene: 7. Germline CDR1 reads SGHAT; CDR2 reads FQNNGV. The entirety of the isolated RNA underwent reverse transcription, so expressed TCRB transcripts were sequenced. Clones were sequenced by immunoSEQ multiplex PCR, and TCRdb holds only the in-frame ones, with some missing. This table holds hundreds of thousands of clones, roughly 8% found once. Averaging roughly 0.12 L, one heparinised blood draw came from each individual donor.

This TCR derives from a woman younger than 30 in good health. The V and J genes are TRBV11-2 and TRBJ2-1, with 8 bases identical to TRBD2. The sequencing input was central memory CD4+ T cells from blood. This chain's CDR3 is CASSHREGPYNEQFF. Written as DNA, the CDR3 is TGTGCCAGCAGCCATCGGGAGGGCCCTTACAATGAGCAGTTCTTC.